These 19 T cell receptor beta chains were all obtained from the same sample, sequenced in a study of blood T cells in healthy people across ages. The use of a sample-barcoded 5' primer and a J-beta primer mix characterized a second PCR of 7 to 11 cycles. TCRdb called the 5' RACE reads again in MiXCR, with one record for every CDR3 protein. The sample contains about 1,500,000 distinct CDR3 sequences, about 28% of which appear only once. Sample: blood. Receptor source: a young woman in good health.

This clonotype was detected many times. The chain is built from TRBV5-1 and TRBJ2-3, with a weak D call TRBD1 (5 bases). V shed 1 base and J shed 2 bases, with 11 bases lying between them. In germline, CDR1 is SGHRS, CDR2 YFSETQ. The CDR3 totals 15 residues. CDR3 in DNA: TGCGCCAGCAGCTTGACGACAGTCCCCACAGATACGCAGTATTTT. Amino acids: CASSLTTVPTDTQYF.

The CDR3 nucleotides read TGCAGTGTCGACTTCGGCGGGGCGACACTCAATGAGCAGTTCTTC. Protein sequence: CSVDFGGATLNEQFF. The V call is TRBV20-1, the J call TRBJ2-1, with TRBD2 as a possible D gene (6 bases). Trimming cost V 7 bases and J 6 bases, with 22 bases left between them. CDR1 and CDR2 from the germline V gene are DFQATT and SNEGSKA (reference sequence). This CDR3 region has 15 residues.

This clonotype was observed a few times. V usage is TRBV20-1 and J usage is TRBJ2-3; 8 nucleotides agree with TRBD2. From germline, CDR1 is DFQATT and CDR2 SNEGSKA (reference sequence). The CDR3 has 14 amino acids. J lost 4 bases, V lost 5 bases, and 8 bases had no gene match. CDR3 DNA sequence: TGCAGTGCTGGACGGGGGGGCCCCGCAGATACGCAGTATTTT. Translating it yields CSAGRGGPADTQYF.

For this clonotype: No conserved phenylalanine or tryptophan is present at the end of the CDR3, so a read error is the likely explanation. This chain joins TRBV7-2 and TRBJ1-4, with D tentatively TRBD1 (5 bases). The germline gives CDR1 SGHTA, CDR2 FQGNSA. The germline V and J ends were trimmed by 4 bases and 12 bases, with 15 bases remaining between them. The CDR3 is made up of 13 amino acids. CDR3 sequence reads: CASSSTLETELFC. In DNA, the CDR3 is TGTGCCAGCAGCTCGACGCTGGAGACAGAACTGTTTTGT.

The chain has TRBV25-1 and TRBJ2-1; no firm D call. Germline V CDR1 and CDR2: MGHDK, SYGVNS. This CDR3 region has 14 residues. V lost 1 base to trimming and J lost 3 bases, with 7 bases between them. The CDR3 loop is CASSELGYYNEQFF. The CDR3, as DNA: TGTGCCAGCAGTGAATTGGGGTACTACAATGAGCAGTTCTTC.

V and J are TRBV6-5 and TRBJ2-3; a possible D gene is TRBD2 (5 bases). Looked up from germline, CDR1 is MNHEY and CDR2 is SVGAGI. The CDR3 sequence is 12 residues long. V was shortened by 6 bases and J by 6 bases, with 10 bases between the two germline ends. CDR3 sequence: CASRQSGDTQYF. The CDR3 region has the DNA TGTGCCAGCAGGCAATCGGGGGATACGCAGTATTTT.

This clonotype was counted a few times. The genes are TRBV6-2 or TRBV6-3 and TRBJ2-5; 8 bases fit TRBD2. Germline loops: CDR1 MNHEY, CDR2 SVGEGT. The CDR3 totals 17 residues. The V gene end was trimmed by 5 bases and the J gene end by 5 bases; junction bases not matched to a gene: 16. In DNA form, the CDR3 reads TGTGCCAGCAGTGCTATAGACCTCTTAGCGGGGCACGAGACCCAGTACTTC. This codes for CASSAIDLLAGHETQYF.

The genes are TRBV20-1 and TRBJ2-1; D remains ambiguous. TRBJ2-7 explains the end of the DNA better; the J call may be wrong. Germline V gives CDR1 DFQATT, CDR2 SNEGSKA (reference sequence). The CDR3 is 14 amino acids. CDR3 sequence reads: CSADPSVSYNEQYF. DNA for the CDR3: TGCAGTGCTGACCCTTCGGTCTCCTACAATGAGCAGTACTTC.

This clonotype was seen repeatedly, ten times or more. The chain recombines TRBV7-6 with TRBJ2-7; D gene ambiguous. V lost 0 bases and J 2 bases, leaving 8 bases between the germline ends. Germline V gene data show CDR1 as SGHVS and CDR2 as FNYEAQ. CDR3 length: 14 amino acids. DNA for the CDR3: TGTGCCAGCAGCTTAGCCGCAGATCCCTACGAGCAGTACTTC. This gives the protein CASSLAADPYEQYF.

In its sample, this clonotype was seen a few times. The chain recombines TRBV2 with TRBJ2-3; a possible D gene is TRBD2 (6 bases). Trimming took 10 bases from V and 6 from J, leaving 17 bases between them. Germline V gene sequence: CDR1 SNHLY, CDR2 FYNNEI. This CDR3 is 13 amino acids long. The CDR3 reads CATGTAHLDTQYF. The DNA for the CDR3 is TGTGCCACTGGGACTGCTCATCTGGATACGCAGTATTTT.

This clonotype was detected a few times. The CDR3 nucleotides read TGTGCCAGCAGTGTCGGGACAGATAACTATGGCTACACCTTC. It translates to CASSVGTDNYGYTF. The V gene is TRBV5-5, the J gene TRBJ1-2; 7 positions agree with TRBD1. CDR1 SGHKS and CDR2 YYEKEE come from the germline V gene (reference sequence). This CDR3 is built from 14 residues. Germline trimming cut 5 bases from V and 1 base from J; bases unmatched to any gene: 5.

The rearrangement links TRBV2 to TRBJ2-7, with 8 bases fitting TRBD1. With V trimmed by 8 bases and J by 2 bases, 14 bases remained unmatched. Per the germline V gene, CDR1 is SNHLY and CDR2 is FYNNEI. The CDR3 totals 16 residues. CDR3 region: CASRAAPGQETYEQYF. In DNA, the CDR3 is TGTGCCAGCCGAGCCGCCCCGGGACAGGAGACCTACGAGCAGTACTTC.

The chain joins TRBV6-5 to TRBJ1-1, with D perhaps matching TRBD1 (5 bases). Germline V gives CDR1 MNHEY, CDR2 SVGAGI. The CDR3 runs 16 residues. V shed 0 bases and J shed 3 bases, with 14 bases lying between them. The CDR3 protein is CASSYSPGGAHTEAFF. The CDR3 DNA reads TGTGCCAGCAGTTACTCCCCAGGAGGGGCCCACACTGAAGCTTTCTTT.

The rearrangement joins TRBV29-1 to TRBJ1-1; D might be TRBD1 (5 bases). Trimming stripped 7 bases from V and 1 base from J, with 19 bases between. The CDR3 sequence is 15 residues long. Germline V CDR1 and CDR2: SQVTM, ANQGSEA. The CDR3, as DNA: TGCAGCGGCGACGGGGACCCTAGGGCGAACACTGAAGCTTTCTTT. Translation: CSGDGDPRANTEAFF.

This rearrangement joins TRBV2 to TRBJ2-5; tentatively, D is TRBD1 or TRBD2 (5 bases each). V lost 8 bases and J 9 bases, leaving 16 bases between the germline ends. From germline, CDR1 is SNHLY and CDR2 FYNNEI. The CDR3 is 12 residues long. CDR3 nucleotides: TGTGCCAGCTGTTTACAGGAGAGGGCCCAGTACTTC. Translating it yields CASCLQERAQYF.

Ten or more counts support this clonotype. The chain has TRBV20-1 and TRBJ2-1; 10 bases agree with TRBD2. Unmatched junction bases numbered 7, after V lost 0 bases and J lost 5 bases. Germline CDR1 and CDR2: DFQATT and SNEGSKA (reference sequence). The CDR3 runs to 16 residues. CDR3 protein: CSARDMSAGGDNEQFF. CDR3 bases: TGCAGTGCTAGAGATATGTCAGCGGGAGGGGACAATGAGCAGTTCTTC.

This clonotype has ten or more counts. V gene TRBV6-5 combines with J gene TRBJ2-5; 10 bases are shared with TRBD2. Germline V lookup: CDR1 MNHEY, CDR2 SVGAGI. CDR3 size: 21 residues. V trimming: 2 bases; J trimming: 4 bases; junction bases outside the gene matches: 22. CDR3 DNA: TGTGCCAGCAGTTACGTGTCGGGAACTAGAGCGGGAGGGGTCCGCAGAGAGACCCAGTACTTC. As protein: CASSYVSGTRAGGVRRETQYF.

The rearrangement joins TRBV18 to TRBJ1-4; D is possibly TRBD1 (5 bases). This CDR3 is 13 amino acids long. Germline CDR1 is KGHSH and CDR2 is LQKENI. V was pared by 4 bases and J by 11 bases, with 14 bases between. Here the CDR3 DNA reads TGTGCCAGCTCACGGCCAGGGCTCCAGAAACTGTTTTTT. It encodes CASSRPGLQKLFF.

The gene calls are TRBV7-2 and TRBJ2-5, with D perhaps TRBD1 or TRBD2 (5 bases each). Trimming removed 5 bases from V and 5 bases from J, with 21 bases in between. The CDR3 extends over 16 amino acids. CDR1 is SGHTA and CDR2 is FQGNSA in the germline V gene. As DNA, the CDR3 is TGTGCCAGCAGCCCCGGGCCGGGGCCACAGTTGGAGACCCAGTACTTC. Encoded protein: CASSPGPGPQLETQYF. The complete variable domain, with remaining parts taken from reference TRBV7-2 and TRBJ2-5, reads GAGVSQSPSNKVTEKGKDVELRCDPISGHTALYWYRQSLGQGLEFLIYFQGNSAPDKSGLPSDRFSAERTGGSVSTLTIQRTQQEDSAVYLCASSPGPGPQLETQYFGPGTRLLVL.